These 27 T cell receptor beta chains were all obtained from the same sample, sequenced in a study of tumor-infiltrating lymphocytes in primary liver carcinoma. Germline DNA was also extracted, while the blood RNA originated from unsorted whole blood. Production of TCR beta cDNA used roughly 0.55 ug total RNA together with a constant-region primer. Modified slightly, ARM-PCR produced TCR beta libraries over three nested multiplex PCR rounds. Forward primers for TRBV1-TRBV30 and a C-beta reverse primer served the first two PCR rounds, at approximately 10 cycles each. TCRdb redid the calling of the multiplex PCR reads with MiXCR, one entry per CDR3 protein. Seen here are 250,000 to 400,000 distinct CDR3 sequences, approximately 65% observed once, and the top ten hold roughly 9%. Material: peripheral blood. All receptors come from a man in his forties with primary liver carcinoma and hepatitis B virus infection.

The chain carries TRBV15 and TRBJ2-1, with TRBD2 as a possible D gene (5 bases). Germline CDR1 and CDR2: LNHNV and YYDKDF (reference sequence). The V gene lost 4 bases and the J gene lost 4 bases, with 11 bases spanning the gap. The CDR3 is 14 residues long. The CDR3 reads CATSTRDTYNEQFF. The CDR3, as DNA: TGTGCCACCAGCACCCGGGATACATACAATGAGCAGTTCTTC.

About this clonotype itself: Because it lacks the conserved phenylalanine or tryptophan at the end, this CDR3 is likely a read error. The gene calls are TRBV14 and TRBJ2-2, with D possibly TRBD2 on 5 matching bases. The V end was cut by 1 base, the J end by 4 bases, with 7 bases between. This CDR3 has 14 residues. Germline CDR1 is SGHDN and CDR2 is FVKESK. The chain's CDR3 is CASSQGLPTGELFS. As DNA, the CDR3 is TGTGCCAGCAGCCAAGGACTACCCACCGGGGAGCTGTTTTCT.

To note about this clonotype: A read error may account for a junction end that differs from germline. The chain has TRBV6-5 and TRBJ2-7, with 10 bases lining up with TRBD2. Germline assignment: CDR1 MNHEY and CDR2 SVGAGI. The CDR3 totals 15 residues. The CDR3, as DNA: TGTGCCAGCAATCCGGCAGCGGGAGGGCCTTACGGGCAGTACTTC. The encoded protein is CASNPAAGGPYGQYF.

About this clonotype itself: This may come from a read error, since a much larger clone is one base off. The V and J genes are TRBV10-3 and TRBJ2-5; 9 positions match TRBD2. V was clipped by 4 bases and J by 3 bases; unmatched bases: 9. This CDR3 is built from 16 residues. Looked up from germline, CDR1 is ENHRY and CDR2 is SYGVKD. CDR3 DNA sequence: TGTGCCATCAGTGCGGGGGGCGGGAGGGCCAAAGAGACCCAGTACTTC. Its protein is CAISAGGGRAKETQYF.

V is TRBV11-2 and J is TRBJ2-7; 9 bases match TRBD1. With 8 bases clipped from V and 3 bases from J, the junction kept 8 bases outside the gene matches. The CDR3 is 14 amino acids. Per germline, CDR1 SGHAT and CDR2 FQNNGV. The CDR3 protein is CASCWTGEFYEQYF. CDR3 DNA: TGTGCCAGCTGCTGGACAGGGGAATTCTACGAGCAGTACTTC. Based on the CDR3 plus reference TRBV11-2 and TRBJ2-7, the full variable domain is EAGVAQSPRYKIIEKRQSVAFWCNPISGHATLYWYQQILGQGPKLLIQFQNNGVVDDSQLPKDRFSAERLKGVDSTLKIQPAKLEDSAVYLCASCWTGEFYEQYFGPGTRLTVT.

As concerns this clonotype: A much more abundant neighbour one base away suggests this may be a read error. The rearrangement links TRBV28 to TRBJ2-7; tentative D call: TRBD2 (6 bases). Germline V gives CDR1 MDHEN, CDR2 SYDVKM. With 4 bases removed from V and 6 bases from J, the gap between germline ends came to 19 bases. CDR3 size: 15 residues. For the CDR3, the DNA is TGTGCCAGCAGTTCCCCCTTGGGACTGGTCGCCGAGCAGTACTTC. Translated, it gives CASSSPLGLVAEQYF.

A note on this clonotype: A read error may be the cause here, since a much bigger clone is one base away. The rearrangement links TRBV4-1 to TRBJ2-3; possibly TRBD2 for D (6 bases). Germline V lookup: CDR1 MGHRA, CDR2 YSYEKL. The CDR3 spans 17 residues. The DNA for the CDR3 is TGCGCCAGCAGCCAAGATGGTGCGGGATCCTTCACAGATGCGCAGTATTTT. This codes for CASSQDGAGSFTDAQYF.

This clonotype was seen repeatedly, ten times or more. The chain links TRBV5-5 to TRBJ2-5; possible D gene TRBD2, 5 bases. V lost 0 bases, J lost 5 bases, and 11 bases lay in between. The CDR3 consists of 14 residues. In germline, CDR1 is SGHKS, CDR2 YYEKEE (reference sequence). CDR3 in DNA: TGTGCCAGCAGCTTGGATATTAGCGTGGAGACCCAGTACTTC. Amino acid sequence: CASSLDISVETQYF. The complete variable domain, with remaining parts taken from reference TRBV5-5 and TRBJ2-5, reads DAGVTQSPTHLIKTRGQQVTLRCSPISGHKSVSWYQQVLGQGPQFIFQYYEKEERGRGNFPDRFSARQFPNYSSELNVNALLLGDSALYLCASSLDISVETQYFGPGTRLLVL.

Notes on this clonotype: This may arise from a read error, as a much more abundant clone is one base away. The V call is TRBV6-5, the J call TRBJ2-7; the match to TRBD1 covers 7 bases. In germline, CDR1 is MNHEY, CDR2 SVGAGI. The CDR3 spans 12 residues. In DNA form, the CDR3 reads TGTGCTACCTGGGACAGACCCTACGAGCAGTGCTTC. Translation gives CATWDRPYEQCF.

Only a few counts were recorded for this clonotype. Written as DNA, the CDR3 is TGTGCCAGCAGGATGGACTCCTCCTACAATGAGCAGTTCTTC. It specifies CASRMDSSYNEQFF. The V call is TRBV6-1, the J call TRBJ2-1; D might be TRBD2 (5 bases). Trimming took off 6 bases at V and 0 bases at J, with 9 bases between the two ends. The CDR3 is 14 residues long. In germline, CDR1 is MNHNS, CDR2 SASEGT.

This clonotype was picked up one time. The V and J genes are TRBV5-1 and TRBJ1-5, with D perhaps matching TRBD1 (6 bases). Between the trimmed V and J ends, which lost 3 bases and 4 bases, there was a span of 11 bases. CDR1 and CDR2 from the germline V gene are SGHRS and YFSETQ. The CDR3 consists of 14 residues. The CDR3: CASSSYRVNQPQHF. Here the CDR3 DNA reads TGCGCCAGCAGCTCATACAGGGTTAATCAGCCCCAGCATTTT. Full variable domain (remainder filled in from reference TRBV5-1 and TRBJ1-5): KAGVTQTPRYLIKTRGQQVTLSCSPISGHRSVSWYQQTPGQGLQFLFEYFSETQRNKGNFPGRFSGRQFSNSRSEMNVSTLELGDSALYLCASSSYRVNQPQHFGDGTRLSIL.

The chain is built from TRBV28 and TRBJ2-1; 14 positions agree with TRBD2. Germline CDR1 is MDHEN and CDR2 is SYDVKM. This CDR3 spans 16 amino acids. Germline trimming cut 3 bases from V and 12 bases from J; bases unmatched to any gene: 10. The CDR3 loop is CASSLSDRLAGGLQFF. CDR3 nucleotide sequence: TGTGCCAGCAGTTTGTCCGACAGACTAGCGGGAGGGTTGCAGTTCTTC.

The rearrangement links TRBV6-5 to TRBJ2-2; D is possibly TRBD2 (5 bases). Trimming removed 1 base from V and 6 bases from J, with 9 bases in between. Germline V gives CDR1 MNHEY, CDR2 SVGAGI. CDR3 length: 14 amino acids. CDR3 region: CASSYFGSPGELFF. As DNA, the CDR3 is TGTGCCAGCAGTTACTTTGGGAGCCCCGGGGAGCTGTTTTTT.

This clonotype was recorded many times. The rearrangement links TRBV29-1 to TRBJ2-5, with TRBD1 matching over 9 bases. The CDR3 contains 11 residues. Germline lookup yields CDR1 SQVTM and CDR2 ANQGSEA. V lost 6 bases to trimming and J lost 5 bases; unmatched junction nucleotides: 1. This CDR3 reads CSVGTGETQYF. DNA for the CDR3: TGCAGCGTCGGGACAGGGGAGACCCAGTACTTC.

This chain connects TRBV5-1 to TRBJ2-7; the match to TRBD2 covers 11 bases. Trimming cost V 1 base and J 4 bases; bases outside gene matches: 4. CDR1 and CDR2 from the germline V gene are SGHRS and YFSETQ. There are 15 residues in the CDR3. The CDR3 sequence is CASSLLAGGVYEQYF. In nucleotides, the CDR3 is TGCGCCAGCAGCTTGCTAGCGGGAGGTGTATACGAGCAGTACTTC.

In its sample, this clonotype was seen a few times. The CDR3: CAIRPTSYEQYF. CDR3 sequence (DNA): TGTGCCATCCGGCCCACCTCCTACGAGCAGTACTTC. The chain combines TRBV6-1 with TRBJ2-7, with D unresolved. Trimming took off 10 bases at V and 0 bases at J, with 10 bases between the two ends. CDR1 is MNHNS, CDR2 SASEGT, per germline. There are 12 residues in the CDR3.

V usage is TRBV11-2 and J usage is TRBJ2-3; D is undetermined. Germline CDR1 SGHAT, CDR2 FQNNGV. The V gene lost 1 base and the J gene lost 8 bases, with 10 bases spanning the gap. The CDR3 covers 13 residues. The CDR3 is CASSLAPEGTQYF. The CDR3 region has the DNA TGTGCCAGCAGCTTAGCACCAGAAGGTACGCAGTATTTT.

The genes are TRBV5-4 and TRBJ1-2, with D perhaps matching TRBD1 (5 bases). V lost 4 bases to trimming and J lost 4 bases, with 17 bases between them. Per the germline V gene, CDR1 is SGHNT and CDR2 is YYREEE (reference sequence). CDR3 length: 15 amino acids. The CDR3 region has the DNA TGTGCCAGCAGCCTCCAATACAGACAGAGCTATGGCTACACCTTC. It yields the protein CASSLQYRQSYGYTF.

The V call is TRBV6-6, the J call TRBJ2-5, with unresolved D. V was trimmed by 6 bases and J by 3 bases, leaving 5 bases between them. The CDR3 spans 11 residues. The germline CDR1 and CDR2 sequences are MNHNY and SVGAGI (reference sequence). The CDR3 is CASRIKETQYF. Here the CDR3 DNA reads TGTGCCAGCAGGATAAAAGAGACCCAGTACTTC.

The chain has TRBV6-6 and TRBJ2-2; 9 bases match TRBD2. The ends lost 6 bases at V and 4 bases at J; junction bases unmatched: 15. CDR3 size: 18 residues. Germline V CDR1 and CDR2: MNHNY, SVGAGI (reference sequence). The CDR3 bases are TGTGCCAGCAGGGACATGACATTAGCGGGAGTACCCACCGGGGAGCTGTTTTTT. Protein product: CASRDMTLAGVPTGELFF.

This clonotype has more than one count but fewer than ten. The chain carries TRBV12-3 or TRBV12-4 and TRBJ2-1; 7 nucleotides agree with TRBD1. The ends lost 5 bases at V and 6 bases at J; junction bases unmatched: 7. The CDR3 totals 14 residues. CDR3: CASSINRGGNEQFF. In DNA form, the CDR3 reads TGTGCCAGCAGTATTAACAGGGGCGGCAATGAGCAGTTCTTC.

This clonotype turned up a few times. The chain links TRBV30 to TRBJ2-5, with D possibly being TRBD2 (6 bases). The CDR3 spans 12 residues. V was shortened by 8 bases and J by 2 bases, with 12 bases between the two germline ends. Germline assignment: CDR1 GTSNPN and CDR2 SVGIG (reference sequence). CDR3: CASGQRQETQYF. The CDR3 bases are TGTGCCAGCGGGCAGCGTCAAGAGACCCAGTACTTC. The full variable domain, rest sourced from reference TRBV30 and TRBJ2-5, is SQTIHQWPATLVQPVGSPLSLECTVEGTSNPNLYWYRQAAGRGLQLLFYSVGIGQISSEVPQNLSASRPQDRQFILSSKKLLLSDSGFYLCASGQRQETQYFGPGTRLLVL.

The genes are TRBV28 and TRBJ2-5; TRBD1 aligns across 8 bases. CDR1 MDHEN and CDR2 SYDVKM come from the germline V gene. V shed 7 bases and J 4 bases; nucleotides not matched to a gene: 11. CDR3 length: 15 residues. The CDR3 nucleotides are TGTGCCAGCACCCCCGACAGGGGACTTGGAGAGACCCAGTACTTC. It encodes CASTPDRGLGETQYF.

Note on this clonotype: At one of its ends the junction is not consistent with the germline gene, which may arise from a read error. The rearrangement links TRBV11-3 to TRBJ2-2; possibly TRBD2 for D (5 bases). The CDR3 is 16 amino acids. Germline-derived CDR1 and CDR2 are SGHNT and YENEEA. CDR3 in DNA: TGTGCCAGCAGTTTAGACGGCCTAGAGGGCACCAGGGAGCTGTTTTTT. Its protein is CASSLDGLEGTRELFF.

A word on this clonotype: An end of the junction does not agree with germline; a read error may underlie this. CDR3 loop: CAISGTQDQPRHF. CDR3 DNA: TGTGCCATCAGTGGGACACAAGATCAGCCCCGGCACTTT. This chain uses TRBV10-3 with TRBJ1-5; TRBD1 might be the D (5 bases). Germline CDR1 and CDR2: ENHRY and SYGVKD. This CDR3 has 13 amino acids.

For this clonotype: A clone one base away is much larger, so this may be a read error. The V and J genes are TRBV6-5 and TRBJ2-1; a weak D match, TRBD2 (5 bases). The J call may not be correct, given that the DNA end is closer to TRBJ2-7. The CDR3 is made up of 12 amino acids. The germline CDR1 and CDR2 sequences are MNHEY and SVGAGI. In DNA, the CDR3 is TGTGCCAGCCGAGGGCCGTTGGATGAGCAGTACTTC. It encodes CASRGPLDEQYF.

V and J are TRBV5-4 and TRBJ2-1; D call uncertain. The V and J ends lost 4 bases and 7 bases respectively, with 9 bases between them. Germline CDR1 is SGHNT and CDR2 is YYREEE (reference sequence). The CDR3 runs 12 residues. CDR3 nucleotide sequence: TGTGCCAGCAGCCGGGTCTATAATGAGCAGTTCTTC. Its protein product is CASSRVYNEQFF.